The subject of this entry is one TCR beta chain. The sample is drawn from a study of shared clonotypes between healthy human individuals. CDR1 and CDR2 (germline): SGHAT, FQDESV (reference sequence). J lost 5 bases, V lost 5 bases, and 11 bases had no gene match. The CDR3 contains 15 residues. Generated by immunoSEQ multiplex PCR, the TCRdb table keeps only in-frame clones and is missing some. The table shows about 2 million clones, with about 95% occurring only once. Terminally differentiated effector memory CD45RA+ cells were left out of the naive CD8 fraction, which was CD45RO-negative and positively selected for CCR7.

The rearrangement uses TRBV11-1 and TRBJ1-1, with 7 bases fitting TRBD1. Sequencing was performed on naive CD8+ T cells sorted from blood. This TCR was sampled from a man younger than 30 in good health. The CDR3 is CASSGLRDSDTEAFF. The CDR3 DNA is TGTGCCAGCAGCGGCCTGCGGGACAGCGATACTGAAGCTTTCTTT.